This T cell receptor (beta chain) was sequenced during a study of vaccination and CD4 T cells after COVID-19. Turning to the study itself: Two of the convalescents were Hispanic, and the group consisted of six males and four females. Post-vaccine specimens were obtained a median roughly 70 days after dose two (range 14 to 241).

This clonotype was observed a few times. Its antigen is unidentified. The CDR3 runs to 15 residues. Germline trimming cut 5 bases from V and 6 bases from J; bases unmatched to any gene: 9. Looked up from germline, CDR1 is DFQATT and CDR2 is SNEGSKA (reference sequence). Treatment meaning: approximately 10-day PBMC culture with coronavirus spike peptide pools or control peptides (ViraFEST assay). The Oncomine TCR Beta short-read assay was what sequenced the DNA obtained from cultured CD4+ T cells. From the PCR reads, TCRdb called clonotypes with MiXCR, one entry per CDR3 protein. The data show 5,000 to 6,500 distinct CDR3 sequences, 30% to 35% seen once.

This sequence originates from a human donor who had recovered from COVID-19. Material: CD4+ T cells from blood, cultured in vitro, obtained after SARS-CoV-2 vaccination. The chain carries TRBV20-1 and TRBJ2-1; 11 bases are shared with TRBD2. The CDR3 protein is CSAVSGTSGFNEQFF. In nucleotides, the CDR3 is TGCAGTGCTGTCTCCGGGACTAGCGGATTCAATGAGCAGTTCTTC.